The following is a T cell receptor beta chain sequence with its context. This entry belongs to a study of blood T cells in healthy people across ages. Combining a sample-barcoded 5' primer with a J-beta primer mix, a second PCR ran for 7 to 11 cycles. TCRdb fed the 5' RACE reads into MiXCR, producing one record per CDR3 protein. The top ten clones hold roughly 10% of a sample with 900,000 to 950,000 distinct CDR3 sequences, roughly 28% of them seen once. This sample also appeared in a second study, on T cells of mothers and their children. As that study records: Mothers yielded over 9.5 million CDR3 reads, children about 3.1 million each.

The sample comprised blood. The sequence came from a woman in her 40s in good health.

CDR3 protein: CASSHIQGGNQPQHF. For the CDR3, the DNA is TGTGCCAGCAGCCATATTCAGGGCGGCAATCAGCCCCAGCATTTT. The chain employs TRBV14 and TRBJ1-5, with a weak D call TRBD1 (5 bases). The CDR3 has 15 residues. From germline, CDR1 is SGHDN and CDR2 FVKESK. Deletions cut 3 bases from V and 2 bases from J, with 11 bases between.